The source of this TCR beta chain is a study of response to subunit inactivated influenza vaccine (dated by TCRdb to 2016 to 2018). Regarding the study in general: To follow how T cells responded to a trivalent subunit inactivated influenza vaccine, the researchers relied on deep quantitative profiling of the T cell receptor repertoire.

Findings and caveats that apply to the study as a whole: It was suggested by the authors that each seasonal influenza vaccination may recruit only a limited number of new T cells.

The receptor library was made with RT-PCR. TCRdb lists the instrument as Illumina HiSeq 2500. TCRdb cleaned the public reads at Q25 with fastp, built clones with MiXCR and kept in-frame beta chains. CDR3 protein duplicates are merged, each entry listing the most common genes and DNA. The sample has some 500,000 distinct CDR3 sequences on record, roughly 27% of them singletons. Of the sample, under 2.5% falls within the top ten clones. In the case of this clonotype: No antigen is known for it. No much larger clone is present one base from it, and per-base qualities are unavailable.

For this chain, trimming is 1 base at the V end and 8 bases at the J end, and the number of junction bases without a gene match is 4. CDR1 ENHRY and CDR2 SYGVKD are derived from the germline V gene. The CDR3 holds 13 amino acids from the cysteine to the phenylalanine. This entry keeps only the CDR3 DNA: 39 bases, framed from base 1. The receptor was isolated from a middle-aged man who received an inactivated influenza vaccine. Donor details come from another sample of the same person, matched by shared clones. The starting material was CD4+ T cells sorted from PBMCs, obtained 5 days after vaccination. The rearranged chain carries TRBV10-3 and TRBJ1-1; 7 bases in the middle match TRBD1. The bases are TGTGCCATCAGTGAGTTAACAGGGGTAGAAGCTTTCTTT. It translates as CAISELTGVEAFF.